The T cell receptor (beta chain) described here comes from a study of blood T cell repertoires in COVID-19. V dropped 5 bases and J dropped 11 bases, with 18 bases sitting between them. Germline V CDR1 and CDR2: SGHAT, FQNNGV. The CDR3 loop spans 13 amino acids. In the original processing: From reference gene primer amplification, estimates of nucleated cell counts were derived. TCRdb keeps only in-frame clones here, not all; method: immunoSEQ multiplex PCR. V, J and clone size are those of that table, while D and trimming were read from the DNA. Found here are some 450,000 clones, 70% to 90% of them singletons; the top ten hold roughly 12%.

The sequence derives from a woman between 45 and 65 years old with COVID-19, enrolled during active disease. Material: peripheral blood. This rearrangement joins TRBV11-2 to TRBJ1-1; perhaps TRBD1 as D (6 bases). CDR3 nucleotides: TGTGCCAGCAGCCCCCGACAGGATAGTGACGCTTTCTTT. It encodes CASSPRQDSDAFF.